These T cell receptor beta chains were read from a single sample in a study of blood T cell repertoires in COVID-19. Data came from immunoSEQ multiplex PCR; TCRdb stores just in-frame clones and leaves some out. The sample consists of some 47,000 clones, about 91% of them appearing once. Material: peripheral blood. These receptors originate from a man between 60 and 75 years old with active COVID-19. Each CDR3 is given with its conserved first and last residue. D genes are given only for firm matches. Only some rows state a clone size, as once, few, many or a class for expanded clones.

d_call | j_call | v_call | clone_size | cdr3_nt | cdr3_aa
TRBD2 | TRBJ2-3 | TRBV13 | - | TGTGCCAGCAGCTTCGCCGGGACTAGGTCTGATACGCAGTATTTT | CASSFAGTRSDTQYF
- | TRBJ1-4 | TRBV19 | - | TGTGCCAGTAGTCCCGAGCGCTATGAAAAACTGTTTTTT | CASSPERYEKLFF
- | TRBJ2-5 | TRBV18 | - | TGTGCCAGCTCACTCAGTATCCAAGAGACCCAGTACTTC | CASSLSIQETQYF
- | TRBJ1-3 | TRBV19 | - | TGTGCCAGTAGTATGCCAGGCTGGCGCGGAAACACCATATATTTT | CASSMPGWRGNTIYF
TRBD1 | TRBJ1-1 | TRBV5-4 | - | TGTGCCAGCAGCAAAGGACAGGGGAACACTGAAGCTTTCTTT | CASSKGQGNTEAFF
TRBD2 | TRBJ2-1 | TRBV16 | - | TGTGCCAGCAGCCAACTAGCGGCCTCCTACAATGAGCAGTTCTTC | CASSQLAASYNEQFF
TRBD2 | TRBJ2-7 | TRBV19 | - | TGTGCCAGTAGTCCTCGGGGACTAGCGGGAGGGCCGAGGGAGCAGTACTTC | CASSPRGLAGGPREQYF
- | TRBJ1-1 | TRBV5-1 | - | TGCGCCAGCAGCTTGGGGGGACATGGCACTGAAGCTTTCTTT | CASSLGGHGTEAFF
TRBD1 | TRBJ2-7 | TRBV15 | - | TGTGCCACCAGCAGAGGGACAGGGGTCGGAGAGCAGTACTTC | CATSRGTGVGEQYF
- | TRBJ1-2 | TRBV14 | - | TGTGCCAGCAGTCTGGGCCCCAATATCGGCTACACCTTC | CASSLGPNIGYTF
TRBD1 | TRBJ2-5 | TRBV18 | once | TGTGCCAGCTCACTAGGGACAGGCAGTCAAGAGACCCAGTACTTC | CASSLGTGSQETQYF
TRBD2 | TRBJ2-5 | TRBV6-5 | - | TGTGCCAGCAGTTGGACTAGCGGATTCCAAGAGACCCAGTACTTC | CASSWTSGFQETQYF
TRBD1 | TRBJ1-2 | TRBV5-4 | - | TGTGCCAGCAGCACGGGACAGGAAAAGTATGGCTACACCTTC | CASSTGQEKYGYTF
- | TRBJ1-4 | TRBV28 | - | TGTGCCAGCAGTTTTTCGGGACGCGCGGGGGGTGAAAAACTGTTTTTT | CASSFSGRAGGEKLFF
- | TRBJ2-7 | TRBV7-2 | - | TGTGCCAGCAGCCCCTACATGACAGGTCGCGACGAGCAGTACTTC | CASSPYMTGRDEQYF
- | TRBJ2-1 | TRBV19 | - | TGTGCCAGTAGTATCGACAGAAACTCCTACAATGAGCAGTTCTTC | CASSIDRNSYNEQFF
- | TRBJ2-7 | TRBV4-1 | - | TGCGCCAGCAGCTACCTACCTGTCGACTCCGAGCAGTACTTC | CASSYLPVDSEQYF
- | TRBJ1-2 | TRBV15 | - | TGTGCCACCAGCAGAGACCGTCCTCTATCTGGCTACACCTTC | CATSRDRPLSGYTF
- | TRBJ2-3 | TRBV6-2/TRBV6-3 | - | TGTGCCAGCAGTTACTCGGGACAGCGGAGGGTGTCAGATACGCAGTATTTT | CASSYSGQRRVSDTQYF
- | TRBJ2-3 | TRBV14 | - | TGTGCCAGCAGCCAAGAGCTCGTGAGGTTTGCCTTT | CASSQELVRFAF
TRBD2 | TRBJ2-7 | TRBV4-3 | - | TGCGCCAGCAGCTCGCGGCGGGAGGGCGAGCAGTACTTC | CASSSRREGEQYF
- | TRBJ1-1 | TRBV28 | - | TGTGCCAGCAGTTTATTCGCGCCGCGCGGGAAGAACACTGAAGCTTTCTTT | CASSLFAPRGKNTEAFF
TRBD2 | TRBJ2-1 | TRBV9 | - | TGTGCCAGCAGCGGGGCAAGGGGACTAGCGGGCTACTCCTACAATGAGCAGTTCTTC | CASSGARGLAGYSYNEQFF
TRBD1 | TRBJ1-1 | TRBV7-9 | - | TGTGCCAGCAGCTTAGGGGACAGGGGGCGAAGCACTGAAGCTTTCTTT | CASSLGDRGRSTEAFF
- | TRBJ2-1 | TRBV20-1 | - | TGCAGTGCTAATAACTACAATGAGCAGTTCTTC | CSANNYNEQFF
- | TRBJ1-4 | TRBV3-1/TRBV3-2 | - | TGTGCCAGCAGCCAAGGTATCACTAATGAAAAACTGTTTTTT | CASSQGITNEKLFF
TRBD1 | TRBJ2-3 | TRBV6-5 | - | TGTGCCAGCAATTCGGGACAGGGGTGGGCAGATACGCAGTATTTT | CASNSGQGWADTQYF
- | TRBJ2-1 | TRBV9 | - | TGTGCCAGCAGCGCCCCTTCGGGAGTCTCCTACAATGAGCAGTTCTTC | CASSAPSGVSYNEQFF
- | TRBJ1-2 | TRBV5-8 | - | TGTGCCAGCAGCTTGGCGGGGACAAACCCTGGCTACACCTTC | CASSLAGTNPGYTF
- | TRBJ2-1 | TRBV7-9 | - | TGTGCCAGCAGCTTATCACAGGGAATCAATGAGCAGTTCTTC | CASSLSQGINEQFF
TRBD2 | TRBJ2-7 | TRBV28 | - | TGTGCCAGCAGGACGACTAGCGGGGGCCCTTACGAGCAGTACTTC | CASRTTSGGPYEQYF
- | TRBJ1-5 | TRBV30 | once | TGTGCCCCCGGGGTCGGGGGAAGGTTTGGCAATCAGCCCCAGCATTTT | CAPGVGGRFGNQPQHF
TRBD2 | TRBJ2-3 | TRBV18 | - | TGTGCCAGCTCACGGACTAGCGGGGGCGTTTATGATACGCAGTATTTT | CASSRTSGGVYDTQYF
- | TRBJ1-3 | TRBV7-2 | - | TGTGCCAGCAGCTTAACAGGGTTCGGAAACACCATATATTTT | CASSLTGFGNTIYF
TRBD1 | TRBJ1-1 | TRBV18 | - | TGTGCCAGCTCACCAATCCAGGGGGAGAACACTGAAGCTTTCTTT | CASSPIQGENTEAFF
TRBD1 | TRBJ2-7 | TRBV4-1 | - | TGCGCCAGCAGACCCAAGCCGGGACAGGTATTCTACGAGCAGTACTTC | CASRPKPGQVFYEQYF
- | TRBJ2-2 | TRBV7-3 | once | TGTGCCAGCAGCTGGGGACTGCCCGCGAACACCGGGGAGCTGTTTTTT | CASSWGLPANTGELFF
- | TRBJ2-7 | TRBV5-4 | - | TGTGCCAGCAGCCGGACTCAATCTGACGAGCAGTACTTC | CASSRTQSDEQYF
TRBD1 | TRBJ2-1 | TRBV24-1 | - | TGTGCCACCAGTGACCGTGACAGGGGCTCCTACAATGAGCAGTTCTTC | CATSDRDRGSYNEQFF
- | TRBJ1-4 | TRBV11-2 | few | TGTGCCAGCAGCTTATCTCCAGGGCGGAATGAAAAACTGTTTTTT | CASSLSPGRNEKLFF
- | TRBJ2-7 | TRBV4-1 | - | TGCGCCAGCAGCCAAGGAAACGGAGCAAGCTCCTACGAGCAGTACTTC | CASSQGNGASSYEQYF
TRBD1 | TRBJ1-1 | TRBV5-1 | - | TGCGCCAGCAGCTCATCGGCAGGGGGCTGGGGCACTGAAGCTTTCTTT | CASSSSAGGWGTEAFF
- | TRBJ1-2 | TRBV28 | - | TGTGCCAGCAGTTCGTCGGGAAAAGTATTATCCTATGGCTACACCTTC | CASSSSGKVLSYGYTF
TRBD1 | TRBJ2-7 | TRBV4-1 | - | TGCGCCAGCAGCGGACGGGACAGGTGGGAATACGAGCAGTACTTC | CASSGRDRWEYEQYF
TRBD1 | TRBJ1-2 | TRBV10-3 | - | TGTGCCATCAGTGCTTTGGGGGACAGTTCCCTTTATGGCTACACCTTC | CAISALGDSSLYGYTF
- | TRBJ1-6 | TRBV28 | - | TGTGCCAGCAGTGTCGGGGGGGGAGATAATTCACCCCTCCACTTT | CASSVGGGDNSPLHF
TRBD1 | TRBJ2-7 | TRBV7-8 | - | TGTGCCAGCAGCTTGAGTGGGACAGGATCCTACGAGCAGTACTTC | CASSLSGTGSYEQYF
- | TRBJ2-3 | TRBV18 | - | TGTGCCAGCTCGCAAACTAGGAGCACAGATACGCAGTATTTT | CASSQTRSTDTQYF
- | TRBJ2-5 | TRBV6-5 | once | TGTGCCAGCAATCAGGCCACCTGGGAGACCCAGTACTTC | CASNQATWETQYF
TRBD2 | TRBJ2-1 | TRBV20-1 | - | TGCAGTGCTAGTTGGCCTAGCGGTGACAATGAGCAGTTCTTC | CSASWPSGDNEQFF
TRBD2 | TRBJ2-7 | TRBV13 | - | TGTGCCAGCAGCGGGACTAGCTACGAGCAGTACTTC | CASSGTSYEQYF
- | TRBJ1-5 | TRBV28 | - | TGTGCCGCAACCCGGACAGTTCGTAATCAGCCCCAGCATTTT | CAATRTVRNQPQHF
- | TRBJ2-1 | TRBV4-3 | - | TGCGCCAGCAGCCAAGATAACACAGGCTACAATGAGCAGTTCTTC | CASSQDNTGYNEQFF
TRBD1 | TRBJ1-5 | TRBV28 | once | TGTGCCAGCAGTCCCGGACAGGGAAATCAGCCCCAGCATTTT | CASSPGQGNQPQHF
- | TRBJ2-5 | TRBV12-3/TRBV12-4 | - | TGTGCCAGCAGTTTTGAGGGGGAAGAGACCCAGTACTTC | CASSFEGEETQYF
- | TRBJ1-1 | TRBV5-4 | - | TGTGCCAGCAGCTTGGGGACAGCACTTCAATACACTGAAGCTTTCTTT | CASSLGTALQYTEAFF